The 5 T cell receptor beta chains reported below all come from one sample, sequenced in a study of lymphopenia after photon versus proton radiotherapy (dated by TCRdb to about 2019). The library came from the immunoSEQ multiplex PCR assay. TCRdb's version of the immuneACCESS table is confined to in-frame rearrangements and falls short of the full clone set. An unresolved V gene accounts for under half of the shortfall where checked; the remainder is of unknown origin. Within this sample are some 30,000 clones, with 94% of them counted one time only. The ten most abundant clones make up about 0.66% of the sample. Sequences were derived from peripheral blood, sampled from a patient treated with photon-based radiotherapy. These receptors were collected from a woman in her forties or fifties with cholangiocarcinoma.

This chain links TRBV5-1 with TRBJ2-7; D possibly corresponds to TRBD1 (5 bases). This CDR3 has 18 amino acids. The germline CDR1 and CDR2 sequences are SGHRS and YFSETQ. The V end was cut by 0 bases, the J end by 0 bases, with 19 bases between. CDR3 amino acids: CASSLVWTIQDNSYEQYF. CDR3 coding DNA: TGCGCCAGCAGCTTGGTCTGGACAATCCAGGACAACTCCTACGAGCAGTACTTC.

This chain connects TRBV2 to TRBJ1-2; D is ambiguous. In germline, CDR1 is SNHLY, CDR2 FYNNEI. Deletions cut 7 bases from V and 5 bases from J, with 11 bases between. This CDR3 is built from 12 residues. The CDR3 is CASKRLGYGYTF. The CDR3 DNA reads TGTGCCAGCAAGAGACTGGGGTATGGCTACACCTTC.

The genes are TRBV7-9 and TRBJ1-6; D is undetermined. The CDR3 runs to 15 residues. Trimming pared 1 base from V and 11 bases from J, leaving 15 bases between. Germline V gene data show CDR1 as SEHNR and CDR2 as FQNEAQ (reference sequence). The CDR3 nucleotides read TGTGCCAGCAGCTTAGGAGGGAGAAGGGAGGCACCCCTCCACTTT. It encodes CASSLGGRREAPLHF.

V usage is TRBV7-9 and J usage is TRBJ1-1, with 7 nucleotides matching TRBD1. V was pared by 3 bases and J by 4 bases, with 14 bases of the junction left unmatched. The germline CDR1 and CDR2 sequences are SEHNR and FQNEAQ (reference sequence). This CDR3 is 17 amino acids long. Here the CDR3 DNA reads TGTGCCAGCAGCTTGATACCTCCGACAGGGACGGGCACTGAAGCTTTCTTT. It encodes CASSLIPPTGTGTEAFF.

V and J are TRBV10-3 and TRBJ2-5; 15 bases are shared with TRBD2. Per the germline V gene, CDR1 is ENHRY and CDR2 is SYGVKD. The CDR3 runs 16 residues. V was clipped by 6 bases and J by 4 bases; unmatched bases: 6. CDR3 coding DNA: TGTGCCATCAGCAAGGGACTAGCGGGGGGTGGAGAGACCCAGTACTTC. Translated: CAISKGLAGGGETQYF.